These T cell receptor beta chains were read from a single sample in a study of T-cell memory formation after mild COVID-19. TCRdb re-derived calls from the 5' RACE reads in MiXCR, one entry per CDR3 protein. Of 100,000 to 150,000 distinct CDR3 sequences in the sample, about 6.5% were seen once. The source material was PBMCs or a T cell subset sorted from them (not recorded which). These receptors all stem from an adult woman who had mild COVID-19 (a few samples of this study predate the infection). Cell type and time point are not known. CDR3s include the opening cysteine and the closing phenylalanine or tryptophan. The D gene is left open where the match is weak. Clone size is given for some rows only: seen once, a few or many times, or a class if the clone is expanded.

TRBV11-1	TRBJ2-7	many	-	TGTGCCAGCAGCTTAGGTGGGCCGGGCGAGCAGTACTTC	CASSLGGPGEQYF
TRBV20-1	TRBJ1-2	many	TRBD1	TGCAGTGCTGGACAGGGCTATGGCTACACCTTC	CSAGQGYGYTF
TRBV7-9	TRBJ2-2	few	-	TGTGCCAGCAGCTTTGGTCTCGGATGGAACACCGGGGAGCTGTTTTTT	CASSFGLGWNTGELFF
TRBV12-3/TRBV12-4	TRBJ1-5	few	-	TGTGCCAGCAGCTCACAAGGGGGGGCGGCTCAGCCCCAGCATTTT	CASSSQGGAAQPQHF
TRBV12-3/TRBV12-4	TRBJ2-1	few	-	TGTGCCGGCGCCAGGGTAGGCTCCTACAATGAGCAGTTCTTC	CAGARVGSYNEQFF
TRBV5-1	TRBJ1-1	many	TRBD1	TGCGCCAGCAGGGAGGGGACAGTGGTTGCGAACACTGAAGCTTTCTTT	CASREGTVVANTEAFF
TRBV20-1	TRBJ2-3	many	TRBD2	TGCAGTGCAGAGACTAGCGGGGGGGCACATACGCAGTATTTT	CSAETSGGAHTQYF
TRBV28	TRBJ2-6	-	-	TGTGCCAGCAGCATACTGAGGGCAACTGGGGCCAACGTCCTGACTTTC	CASSILRATGANVLTF
TRBV10-3	TRBJ2-7	-	TRBD2	TGTGCCATCAATAACCCGCCGTTAAGACTAGCGGGAGAGTCCGAGCAGTACTTC	CAINNPPLRLAGESEQYF
TRBV5-1	TRBJ1-2	many	TRBD1	TGCGCCAGCAGCTTGGCCAACAGGGGAGCAAACTATGGCTACACCTTC	CASSLANRGANYGYTF
TRBV21-1	TRBJ2-5	-	-	TGTGCCACCAGCTCGCGGGGGGTCGGGGAGACCCAGTACTTC	CATSSRGVGETQYF
TRBV7-6	TRBJ1-2	-	TRBD1	TGTGCCAGCAGCTTAGAAGACAGGGGGCGAGGCTACACCTTC	CASSLEDRGRGYTF
TRBV18	TRBJ2-7	-	-	TGTGCCAGCTCTCCTTTGGACCTTCGGAACGAGCAGTACTTC	CASSPLDLRNEQYF
TRBV9	TRBJ2-5	many	TRBD1	TGTGCCAGCAGCGTCGGGACAGTAAAAGAGACCCAGTACTTC	CASSVGTVKETQYF
TRBV5-1	TRBJ2-7	few	TRBD1	TGCGCCAGCAGCCCGGACAGGGCTGGACCCTACGAGCAGTACTTC	CASSPDRAGPYEQYF
TRBV30	TRBJ2-5	-	-	TGTGCCTGGAGTGCCTACCCGAGGGAGACCCAGTACTTC	CAWSAYPRETQYF
TRBV20-1	TRBJ1-2	many	-	TGCAGTGGACCACAAGGAAGCGCTCGCTACACCTTC	CSGPQGSARYTF
TRBV2	TRBJ2-7	few	-	TGTGCCAGCAGGGGCGCCTTCTACGAGCAGTACTTC	CASRGAFYEQYF
TRBV20-1	TRBJ2-7	few	TRBD2	TGCAGTGCTAGTAAAAGGACTAGCGGGACCGTCGGCGAGCAGTACTTC	CSASKRTSGTVGEQYF
TRBV5-4	TRBJ2-5	-	-	TGTGCCAGCAGCCACCTAGGGACTCAAGAGACCCAGTACTTC	CASSHLGTQETQYF